The next 26 T cell receptor beta chains were all read from a single sample in a study of blood T cell repertoires in COVID-19. The data were produced by immunoSEQ multiplex PCR, yet TCRdb's version contains in-frame clones alone and is incomplete. Of 200,000 to 250,000 clones listed, approximately 91% are singletons. The sequenced sample was peripheral blood. The receptor source for this set is a woman aged 55-75 years with acute or convalescent COVID-19.

The chain has TRBV30 and TRBJ2-7; the D is unclear. Germline V gene data show CDR1 as GTSNPN and CDR2 as SVGIG (reference sequence). The CDR3 consists of 12 residues. Trimming stripped 2 bases from V and 5 bases from J, with 10 bases between. CDR3 nucleotides: TGTGCCTGGAGTTCAGGTCTGAACGAGCAGTACTTC. Translation gives CAWSSGLNEQYF.

The CDR3 reads CASSMPGIGETQYF. The CDR3 nucleotides are TGTGCCAGTAGTATGCCAGGGATAGGGGAGACCCAGTACTTC. The V and J genes are TRBV19 and TRBJ2-5; D perhaps matches TRBD1 (5 bases). Trimming removed 3 bases at V and 5 bases at J, with 13 bases between. This CDR3 contains 14 residues. CDR1 LNHDA and CDR2 SQIVND come from the germline V gene (reference sequence).

The rearrangement links TRBV7-2 to TRBJ2-3; perhaps TRBD1 as D (5 bases). This CDR3 is built from 16 residues. From germline, CDR1 is SGHTA and CDR2 FQGNSA. V was pared by 5 bases and J by 1 base, with 16 bases between. This CDR3 is CASSPRQSIGTDTQYF. CDR3 DNA: TGTGCCAGCAGCCCCAGACAGTCCATAGGCACAGATACGCAGTATTTT.

This clone was detected only a few times. This sequence joins TRBV30 and TRBJ1-6; 8 nucleotides line up with TRBD1. V trimming: 1 base; J trimming: 8 bases; junction bases outside the gene matches: 4. This CDR3 is built from 14 residues. Germline CDR1 GTSNPN, CDR2 SVGIG (reference sequence). The CDR3 is CAWSAGQGDSPLHF. CDR3 bases: TGTGCCTGGAGTGCCGGACAGGGAGATTCACCCCTCCACTTT.

This chain connects TRBV28 to TRBJ2-3, with TRBD1 matching 9 bases. This CDR3 has 16 residues. The V gene end was trimmed by 6 bases and the J gene end by 4 bases; junction bases not matched to a gene: 11. Germline values: CDR1 MDHEN, CDR2 SYDVKM. CDR3 sequence reads: CASSQDRGSYPDTQYF. The DNA of the CDR3 is TGTGCCAGCAGCCAGGACAGGGGTTCTTACCCAGATACGCAGTATTTT. Complete variable domain (other parts from reference TRBV28 and TRBJ2-3): DVKVTQSSRYLVKRTGEKVFLECVQDMDHENMFWYRQDPGLGLRLIYFSYDVKMKEKGDIPEGYSVSREKKERFSLILESASTNQTSMYLCASSQDRGSYPDTQYFGPGTRLTVL.

The chain uses TRBV28 and TRBJ2-3; the match to TRBD2 covers 11 bases. Per germline, CDR1 MDHEN and CDR2 SYDVKM. With 5 bases clipped from V and 2 bases from J, the junction kept 9 bases outside the gene matches. This CDR3 spans 17 amino acids. In DNA, the CDR3 is TGTGCCAGCAGTCCCGGGACTAGCGGAACCTACACAGATACGCAGTATTTT. This encodes CASSPGTSGTYTDTQYF.

The chain combines TRBV6-5 with TRBJ1-2; D may be TRBD1 (5 bases). Germline values: CDR1 MNHEY, CDR2 SVGAGI. V was clipped by 6 bases and J by 8 bases, with 16 bases between them. The CDR3 totals 13 residues. CDR3 nucleotide sequence: TGTGCCAGCAGCCGGACATGGTTGGAGGGCTACACCTTC. It is translated as CASSRTWLEGYTF.

The table lists this clone with a count of one. The chain couples TRBV10-3 to TRBJ2-1, with 8 bases aligning to TRBD2. The germline V gene encodes CDR1 ENHRY and CDR2 SYGVKD. The trim removed 6 bases at V and 9 bases at J, leaving 10 bases unmatched. This CDR3 is 14 amino acids long. CDR3: CAIREGLGLSEQFF. In DNA form, the CDR3 reads TGTGCCATCAGGGAGGGACTAGGGTTAAGTGAGCAGTTCTTC.

This sequence joins TRBV7-9 and TRBJ2-7, with a weak D call TRBD2 (6 bases). The CDR3 runs 14 residues. Trimming left V 9 bases short and J 6 bases short, with 21 bases between. Germline CDR1 is SEHNR and CDR2 is FQNEAQ (reference sequence). The CDR3, as DNA: TGTGCCAGTAACCCACATGGAGGGTATGGCGAGCAGTACTTC. Its protein product is CASNPHGGYGEQYF.

The chain carries TRBV10-1 and TRBJ2-3; D gene ambiguous. The CDR3 runs to 14 residues. Germline V lookup: CDR1 WNHNN, CDR2 SYGVQD (reference sequence). V lost 2 bases, J lost 1 base, and 7 bases lay in between. CDR3 loop: CASSEGIRTDTQYF. In nucleotides, the CDR3 is TGCGCCAGCAGTGAGGGCATACGCACAGATACGCAGTATTTT.

There are a few counts of this clone. This chain uses TRBV4-2 with TRBJ2-3, with 11 bases lining up with TRBD2. The CDR3 extends over 19 amino acids. CDR1 and CDR2 (germline): LGHNA, YNFKEQ. V was clipped by 1 base and J by 0 bases; unmatched bases: 9. CDR3 sequence: CASSQATSGMKKSTDTQYF. Here the CDR3 DNA reads TGTGCCAGCAGCCAAGCGACTAGCGGGATGAAAAAAAGCACAGATACGCAGTATTTT.

The gene calls are TRBV6-2 or TRBV6-3 and TRBJ2-2, with D tentatively TRBD2 (6 bases). The CDR3 runs 16 residues. Germline V lookup: CDR1 MNHEY, CDR2 SVGEGT. V was clipped by 6 bases and J by 2 bases, with 16 bases between them. The CDR3 sequence is CASSRSRGANTGELFF. The CDR3 bases are TGTGCCAGCAGCCGCTCCCGCGGGGCAAACACCGGGGAGCTGTTTTTT.

The chain has TRBV18 and TRBJ1-5; the match to TRBD1 covers 9 bases. CDR3 length: 17 residues. J lost 0 bases, V lost 3 bases, and 6 bases had no gene match. Germline V gene lookup returns CDR1 KGHSH and CDR2 LQKENI. The CDR3 coding sequence is TGTGCCAGCTCACCGGACAGGGGCTCATATAGCAATCAGCCCCAGCATTTT. As protein: CASSPDRGSYSNQPQHF.

The V call is TRBV27, the J call TRBJ1-6; TRBD1 is a possible D gene (5 bases). CDR3 length: 15 residues. The germline V gene has CDR1 MNHEY and CDR2 SMNVEV (reference sequence). V was clipped by 5 bases and J by 6 bases, with 14 bases between them. CDR3 region: CASSPPGTGNSPLHF. In nucleotides, the CDR3 is TGTGCCAGCAGTCCCCCGGGGACTGGTAATTCACCCCTCCACTTT.

V usage is TRBV20-1 and J usage is TRBJ1-1; no clear D gene. The CDR3 totals 11 residues. Germline CDR1 DFQATT, CDR2 SNEGSKA (reference sequence). The CDR3 DNA reads TGCAGCCCCGATGAGGGCTCTGAAGCTTTCTTT. Amino acid sequence: CSPDEGSEAFF.

In this sample, this clone turned up once. This rearrangement joins TRBV6-2 or TRBV6-3 to TRBJ2-1; D perhaps matches TRBD1 (6 bases). There are 15 residues in the CDR3. The germline gives CDR1 MNHEY, CDR2 SVGEGT. V was pared by 4 bases and J by 2 bases, with 12 bases between. The CDR3 sequence is CASSSRTAPYNEQFF. CDR3 DNA sequence: TGTGCCAGCAGTTCTCGGACAGCACCCTACAATGAGCAGTTCTTC.

The CDR3 loop is CASSLAPGTGKGEAFF. For the CDR3, the DNA is TGTGCCAGCAGCTTAGCCCCCGGGACAGGGAAAGGTGAAGCTTTCTTT. The chain links TRBV7-6 to TRBJ1-1; 9 positions agree with TRBD1. This CDR3 region has 16 residues. Germline V gives CDR1 SGHVS, CDR2 FNYEAQ. The J segment lost 7 bases and the V segment lost 0 bases, leaving 9 bases of the junction unmatched. Full variable domain (missing parts from reference TRBV7-6 and TRBJ1-1): GAGVSQSPRYKVTKRGQDVALRCDPISGHVSLYWYRQALGQGPEFLTYFNYEAQQDKSGLPNDRFSAERPEGSISTLTIQRTEQRDSAMYRCASSLAPGTGKGEAFFGQGTRLTVV.

This chain uses TRBV24-1 with TRBJ2-5, with TRBD1 matching over 9 bases. The CDR3 runs to 14 residues. CDR1 KGHDR and CDR2 SFDVKD come from the germline V gene. The V segment lost 5 bases and the J segment 9 bases; nucleotides outside the gene matches: 9. Here the CDR3 DNA reads TGTGCCACCAGTGGGTCCGGGACAGGGAGGCCCCAGTACTTC. The encoded protein is CATSGSGTGRPQYF.

This chain uses TRBV7-9 with TRBJ1-2; TRBD1 matches at 7 bases. The CDR3 is 13 residues long. Unmatched junction bases numbered 4, after V lost 5 bases and J lost 4 bases. Germline V gives CDR1 SEHNR, CDR2 FQNEAQ (reference sequence). As DNA, the CDR3 is TGTGCCAGCAGCCATACAGGGGCCTATGGCTACACCTTC. This encodes CASSHTGAYGYTF.

The V gene is TRBV10-3, the J gene TRBJ1-6; tentatively, D is TRBD1 (6 bases). The germline V gene encodes CDR1 ENHRY and CDR2 SYGVKD. CDR3 length: 15 amino acids. V was cut by 9 bases and J by 7 bases, with 19 bases left in between. The CDR3 nucleotides are TGTGCCATAAGACAGGCGGGAGTGGAGAATTCACCCCTCCACTTT. Translation gives CAIRQAGVENSPLHF.

V is TRBV18 and J is TRBJ2-3; 10 bases agree with TRBD2. Unmatched junction bases numbered 2, after V lost 1 base and J lost 4 bases. The germline gives CDR1 KGHSH, CDR2 LQKENI. CDR3 size: 15 residues. CDR3 bases: TGTGCCAGCTCACCACGGCTAGCGGGGGCAGATACGCAGTATTTT. It specifies CASSPRLAGADTQYF.

The rearrangement links TRBV28 to TRBJ1-2; possible D gene TRBD1, 6 bases. Germline lookup yields CDR1 MDHEN and CDR2 SYDVKM. Trimming removed 2 bases at V and 4 bases at J, with 8 bases between. This CDR3 comprises 13 residues. CDR3 sequence: CASSLNRAYGYTF. Written as DNA, the CDR3 is TGTGCCAGCAGTTTAAACAGGGCCTATGGCTACACCTTC.

This chain links TRBV18 with TRBJ2-5; D is perhaps TRBD2 (5 bases). Germline assignment: CDR1 KGHSH and CDR2 LQKENI. The CDR3 has 13 residues. V lost 2 bases, J lost 3 bases, and 7 bases lay in between. The CDR3 sequence: CASSPTREETQYF. The CDR3 DNA reads as TGTGCCAGCTCACCAACTAGGGAAGAGACCCAGTACTTC.

The V call is TRBV7-2, the J call TRBJ2-3; 10 nucleotides line up with TRBD2. Looked up from germline, CDR1 is SGHTA and CDR2 is FQGNSA. This CDR3 region has 15 residues. J gave up 3 bases and V 4 bases, and 4 bases lay outside the gene matches. The CDR3 bases are TGTGCCAGCAGCTGGAGAGCGGGAGGGACAGATACGCAGTATTTT. It translates to CASSWRAGGTDTQYF.

The J gene is TRBJ1-4, the V gene TRBV28, with D maybe TRBD1 (5 bases). The CDR3 has 10 residues. Trimming took 8 bases from V and 8 from J, leaving 6 bases between them. Germline loops: CDR1 MDHEN, CDR2 SYDVKM. This chain's CDR3 is CASGGEKLFF. In DNA, the CDR3 is TGTGCCAGCGGGGGGGAAAAACTGTTTTTT.

This sequence joins TRBV7-8 and TRBJ1-1; D ambiguous. The V gene's germline CDR1 is SGHVS and CDR2 FQNEAQ. V dropped 3 bases and J dropped 3 bases, with 5 bases sitting between them. The CDR3 consists of 12 residues. The CDR3 region is CASSFSYTEAFF. CDR3 nucleotides: TGTGCCAGCAGCTTTAGCTACACTGAAGCTTTCTTT.